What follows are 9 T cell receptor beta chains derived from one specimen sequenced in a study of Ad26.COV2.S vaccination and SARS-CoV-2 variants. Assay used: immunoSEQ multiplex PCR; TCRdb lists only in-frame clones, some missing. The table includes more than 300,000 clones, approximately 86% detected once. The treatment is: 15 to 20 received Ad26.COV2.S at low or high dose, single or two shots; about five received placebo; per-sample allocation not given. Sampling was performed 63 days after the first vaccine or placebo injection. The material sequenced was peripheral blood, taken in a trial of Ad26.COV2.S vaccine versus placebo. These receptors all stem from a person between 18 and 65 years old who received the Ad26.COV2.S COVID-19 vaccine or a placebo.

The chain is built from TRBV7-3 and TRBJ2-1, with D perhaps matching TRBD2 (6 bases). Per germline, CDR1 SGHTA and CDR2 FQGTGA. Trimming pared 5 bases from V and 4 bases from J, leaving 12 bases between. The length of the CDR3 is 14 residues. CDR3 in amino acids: CASSAQGGYNEQFF. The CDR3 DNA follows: TGTGCCAGCAGCGCCCAGGGAGGTTACAATGAGCAGTTCTTC.

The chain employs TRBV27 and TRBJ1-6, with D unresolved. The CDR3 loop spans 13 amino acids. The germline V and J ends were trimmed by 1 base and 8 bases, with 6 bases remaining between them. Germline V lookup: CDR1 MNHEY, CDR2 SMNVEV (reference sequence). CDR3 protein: CASSLYGDSPLHF. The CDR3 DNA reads TGTGCCAGCAGTTTATACGGGGATTCACCCCTCCACTTT.

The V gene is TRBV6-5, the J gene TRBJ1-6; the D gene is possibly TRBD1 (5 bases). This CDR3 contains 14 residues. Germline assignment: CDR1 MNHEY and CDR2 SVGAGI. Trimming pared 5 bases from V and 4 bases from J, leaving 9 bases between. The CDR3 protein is CASSQQDYNSPLHF. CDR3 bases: TGTGCCAGCAGTCAACAGGATTATAATTCACCCCTCCACTTT.

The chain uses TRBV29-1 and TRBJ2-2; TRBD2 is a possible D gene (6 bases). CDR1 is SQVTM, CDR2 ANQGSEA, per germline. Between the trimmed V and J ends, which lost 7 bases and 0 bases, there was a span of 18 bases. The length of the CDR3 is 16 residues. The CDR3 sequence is CSASPSGYSNTGELFF. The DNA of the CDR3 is TGCAGCGCGTCCCCAAGCGGGTACTCGAACACCGGGGAGCTGTTTTTT.

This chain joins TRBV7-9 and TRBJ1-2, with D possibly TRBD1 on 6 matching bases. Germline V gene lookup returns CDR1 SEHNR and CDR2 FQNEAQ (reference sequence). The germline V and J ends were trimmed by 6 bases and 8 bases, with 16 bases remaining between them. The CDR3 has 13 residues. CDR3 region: CASRARLGGGYTF. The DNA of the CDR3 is TGTGCCAGCAGGGCCCGGCTGGGGGGCGGCTACACCTTC.

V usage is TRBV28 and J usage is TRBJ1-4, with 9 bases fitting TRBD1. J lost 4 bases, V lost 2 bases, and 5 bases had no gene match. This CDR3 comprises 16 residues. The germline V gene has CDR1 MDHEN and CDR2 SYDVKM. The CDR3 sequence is CASSLTGQGHNEKLFF. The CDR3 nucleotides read TGTGCCAGCAGTTTAACAGGACAGGGGCATAATGAAAAACTGTTTTTT.

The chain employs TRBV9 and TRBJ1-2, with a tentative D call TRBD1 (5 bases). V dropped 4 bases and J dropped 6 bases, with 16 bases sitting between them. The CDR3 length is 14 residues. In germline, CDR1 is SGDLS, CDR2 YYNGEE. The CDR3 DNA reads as TGTGCCAGCAGCATATTGACATCAGGGAATGGCTACACCTTC. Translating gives CASSILTSGNGYTF.

CDR3 in DNA: TGTGCCAGCAGTTTCTCCGGGACAGGGACTTTAAGTGAAAAACTGTTTTTT. This gives the protein CASSFSGTGTLSEKLFF. The rearrangement uses TRBV28 and TRBJ1-4; 9 nucleotides match TRBD1. Germline V gene data show CDR1 as MDHEN and CDR2 as SYDVKM. The ends lost 3 bases at V and 7 bases at J; junction bases unmatched: 12. The length of the CDR3 is 17 residues.

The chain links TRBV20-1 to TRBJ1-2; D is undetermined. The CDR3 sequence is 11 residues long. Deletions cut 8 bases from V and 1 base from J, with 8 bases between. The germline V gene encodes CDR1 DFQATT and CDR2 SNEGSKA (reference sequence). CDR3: CSPGINYGYTF. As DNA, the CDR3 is TGCAGTCCCGGGATTAACTATGGCTACACCTTC.